Listed below are T cell receptor beta chains from one sample, sequenced in a study of shared clonotypes between healthy human individuals. Produced via immunoSEQ multiplex PCR; TCRdb's table is partial and in-frame only. The sample consists of approximately 330,000 clones, about 70% of them appearing once. Sequenced material: memory CD4+ T cells sorted from blood. All receptors derive from a man aged 25 to 45 in good health. CDR3s include the opening cysteine and the closing phenylalanine or tryptophan. The order of the fields is D gene, clone size, V gene, J gene, CDR3 DNA, CDR3 protein. A D gene is named only where the DNA matches it firmly. Size tells how often a clone was seen (once, few, many) or the class of an expanded clone, and some rows leave it out.

TRBD2	.	TRBV7-9	TRBJ2-7	TGTGCCAGCAGCTCCCGCGGGGGCTACGAGCAGTACTTC	CASSSRGGYEQYF
.	.	TRBV7-9	TRBJ2-5	TGTGCCAGCAATCTGGCGGGGCCCAGGGGCGAGACCCAGTACTTC	CASNLAGPRGETQYF
.	once	TRBV28	TRBJ2-1	TGTGCCAGCAGTTTACGGACAGGGAGGGCCAATGAGCAGTTCTTC	CASSLRTGRANEQFF
.	.	TRBV27	TRBJ1-4	TGTGCCAGCAGTTTGCGAGGGCCAGTCGGTCGGACCGTCGAAAAACTGTTTTTT	CASSLRGPVGRTVEKLFF
.	.	TRBV18	TRBJ2-1	TGTGCCAGCTCACCACGGCAGGGGGGGAGATCCATTGATTACAATGAGCAGTTCTTC	CASSPRQGGRSIDYNEQFF
TRBD2	.	TRBV28	TRBJ2-1	TGTGCCAGCACCCCGACTAGCGGACGTGAATCTTACAATGAGCAGTTCTTC	CASTPTSGRESYNEQFF
.	.	TRBV5-5	TRBJ1-4	TGTGCCAGCGCACCATTGGGGGGCGCGGAACAAAAACTGTTTTTT	CASAPLGGAEQKLFF
.	.	TRBV28	TRBJ2-7	TGTGGAACGGCACTCTCCTACGAGCAGTACTTC	CGTALSYEQYF
.	.	TRBV6-6	TRBJ2-7	TGTGCCAGCAGTTACTCCACAAATACCTACGAGCAGTACTTC	CASSYSTNTYEQYF
.	.	TRBV6-6	TRBJ1-5	TGTGCCAGCGGCCGGGGAGATCAGCCCCAGCATTTT	CASGRGDQPQHF
TRBD1	.	TRBV6-1	TRBJ1-5	TGTGCCAGCGGGGACAGACGAAATCAGCCCCAGCATTTT	CASGDRRNQPQHF
TRBD1	.	TRBV6-5	TRBJ2-5	TGTGCCAGCAGTCGGCGACAGGGCAGTCAAGAGACCCAGTACTTC	CASSRRQGSQETQYF